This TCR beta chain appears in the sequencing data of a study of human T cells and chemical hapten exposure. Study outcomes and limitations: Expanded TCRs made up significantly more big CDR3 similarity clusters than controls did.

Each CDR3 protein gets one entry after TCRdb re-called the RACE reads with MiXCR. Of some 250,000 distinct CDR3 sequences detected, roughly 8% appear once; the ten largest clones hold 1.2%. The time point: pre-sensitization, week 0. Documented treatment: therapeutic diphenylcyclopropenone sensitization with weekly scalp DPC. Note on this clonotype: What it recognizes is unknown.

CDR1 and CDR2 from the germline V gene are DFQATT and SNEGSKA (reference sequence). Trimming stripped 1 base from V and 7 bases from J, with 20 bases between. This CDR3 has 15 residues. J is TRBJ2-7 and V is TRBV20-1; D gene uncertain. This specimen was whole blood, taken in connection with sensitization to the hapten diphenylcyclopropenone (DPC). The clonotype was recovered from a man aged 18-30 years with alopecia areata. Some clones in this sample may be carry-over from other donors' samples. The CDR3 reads CSARALSGTLEEQYF. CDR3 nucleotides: TGCAGTGCTAGAGCCCTTTCCGGCACCCTTGAAGAGCAGTACTTC.